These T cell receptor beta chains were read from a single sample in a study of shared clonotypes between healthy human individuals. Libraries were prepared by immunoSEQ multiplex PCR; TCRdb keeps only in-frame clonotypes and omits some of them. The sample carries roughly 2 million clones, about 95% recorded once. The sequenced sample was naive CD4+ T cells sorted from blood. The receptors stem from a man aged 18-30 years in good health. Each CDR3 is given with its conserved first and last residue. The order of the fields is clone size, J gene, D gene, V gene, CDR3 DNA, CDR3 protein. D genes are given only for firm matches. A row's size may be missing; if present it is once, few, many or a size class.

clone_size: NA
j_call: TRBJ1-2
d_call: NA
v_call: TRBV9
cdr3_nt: TGTGCCAGCAGCCCTAGGGGTATTCGGGATGGCTACACCTTC
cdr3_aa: CASSPRGIRDGYTF

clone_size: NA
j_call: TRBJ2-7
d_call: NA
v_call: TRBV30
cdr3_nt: TGTGCCTGGAGTTACAGGGACGAGCAGTACTTC
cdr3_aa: CAWSYRDEQYF

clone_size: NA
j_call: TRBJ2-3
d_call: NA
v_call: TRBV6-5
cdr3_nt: TGTGCCAGCAGTCGCGCTAGCACAGATACGCAGTATTTT
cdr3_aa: CASSRASTDTQYF

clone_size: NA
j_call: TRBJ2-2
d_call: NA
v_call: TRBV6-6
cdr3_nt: TGTGCCAGCAGTTCCGATTGGGTAAACACCGGGGAGCTGTTTTTT
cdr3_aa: CASSSDWVNTGELFF

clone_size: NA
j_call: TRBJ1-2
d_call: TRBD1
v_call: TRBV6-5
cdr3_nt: TGTGCCAGCAGTCGACAGGGTCGGGACTATGGCTACACCTTC
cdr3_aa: CASSRQGRDYGYTF

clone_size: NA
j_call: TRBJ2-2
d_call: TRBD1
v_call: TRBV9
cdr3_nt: TGTGCCAGCAGGTCAGGACAGGGTGTCACCGGGGAGCTGTTTTTT
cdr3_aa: CASRSGQGVTGELFF

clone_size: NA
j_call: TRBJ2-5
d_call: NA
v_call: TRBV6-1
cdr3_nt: TGTGCCAGCAGTGTTGCAGTCCGTCAAGAGACCCAGTACTTC
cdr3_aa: CASSVAVRQETQYF

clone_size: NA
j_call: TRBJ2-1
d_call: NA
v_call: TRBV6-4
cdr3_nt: TGTGCCAGCAGCGTCGAAAGGGGCTCCTACAATGAGCAGTTCTTC
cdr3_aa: CASSVERGSYNEQFF

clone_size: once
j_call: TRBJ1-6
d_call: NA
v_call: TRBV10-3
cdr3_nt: TGTGCCATCAGTGATCCAGGAGTACTTAATTCACCCCTCCACTTT
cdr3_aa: CAISDPGVLNSPLHF

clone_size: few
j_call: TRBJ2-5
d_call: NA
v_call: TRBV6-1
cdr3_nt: TGTGCCAGCCTGCCCCCGGGTCGAGAGACCCAGTACTTC
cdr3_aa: CASLPPGRETQYF

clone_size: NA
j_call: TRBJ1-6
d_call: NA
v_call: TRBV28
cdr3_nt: TGTGCCAGCAGCCCCCCAGAAAGAAATTCACCCCTCCACTTT
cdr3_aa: CASSPPERNSPLHF

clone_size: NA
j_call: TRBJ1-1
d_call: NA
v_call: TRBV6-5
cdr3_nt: TGTGCCAGTGGACGGAACACTGAAGCTTTCTTT
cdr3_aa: CASGRNTEAFF

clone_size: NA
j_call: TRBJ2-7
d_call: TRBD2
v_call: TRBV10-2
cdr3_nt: TGCGCCAGCAGCCCCGCCGGGACTAGTTGGGCCTACGAGCAGTACTTC
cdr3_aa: CASSPAGTSWAYEQYF

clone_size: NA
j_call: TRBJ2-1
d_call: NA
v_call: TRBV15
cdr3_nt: TGTGCCACCAGCAGAGAACCCCGGATAGGGAATGAGCAGTTCTTC
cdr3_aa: CATSREPRIGNEQFF

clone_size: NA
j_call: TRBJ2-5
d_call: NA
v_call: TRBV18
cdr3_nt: TGTGCCAGCTCACCAGCCTTAGAGACCCAGTACTTC
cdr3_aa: CASSPALETQYF

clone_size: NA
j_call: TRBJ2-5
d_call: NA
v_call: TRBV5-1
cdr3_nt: TGCGCCAGCAGCCCCGATCCGGGAGTTTGGCGAGAGACCCAGTACTTC
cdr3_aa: CASSPDPGVWRETQYF

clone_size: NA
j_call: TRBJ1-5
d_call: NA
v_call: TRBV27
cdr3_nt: TGTGCCAGCAGTTTAAAGAGTAGGGACTGTAATCAGCCCCAGCATTTT
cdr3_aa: CASSLKSRDCNQPQHF

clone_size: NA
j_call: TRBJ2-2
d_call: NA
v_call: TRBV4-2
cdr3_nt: TGTGCCAGCAACATTGATGGGGGCGCGAACACCGGGGAGCTGTTTTTT
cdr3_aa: CASNIDGGANTGELFF

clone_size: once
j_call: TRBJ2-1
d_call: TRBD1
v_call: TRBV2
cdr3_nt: TGTGCCAGCAGTGAACAGGGGGATGAGCAGTTCTTC
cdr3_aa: CASSEQGDEQFF

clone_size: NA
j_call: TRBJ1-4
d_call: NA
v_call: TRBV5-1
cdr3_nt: TGCGCCAGCAGACCCCATCTTAGGGCCCAAAATGAAAAACTGTTTTTT
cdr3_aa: CASRPHLRAQNEKLFF

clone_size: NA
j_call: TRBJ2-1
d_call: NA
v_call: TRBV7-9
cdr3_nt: TGTGCCAGCAGCTTAGGACTAGACGGCAATGAGCAGTTCTTC
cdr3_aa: CASSLGLDGNEQFF

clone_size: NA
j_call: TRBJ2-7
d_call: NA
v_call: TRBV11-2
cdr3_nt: TGTGCCAGCAGCTTTATAGGTCGCGAGCAGTACTTC
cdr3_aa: CASSFIGREQYF

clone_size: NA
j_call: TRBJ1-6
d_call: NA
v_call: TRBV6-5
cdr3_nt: TGTGCCAGCAGTTACTCGACTCGGGTCGGAAATTCACCCCTCCACTTT
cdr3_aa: CASSYSTRVGNSPLHF

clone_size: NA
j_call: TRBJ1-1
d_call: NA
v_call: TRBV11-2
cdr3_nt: TGTGCCAGCAGCTTAGATCTACGGGGGGCTGAAGCTTTCTTT
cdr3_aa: CASSLDLRGAEAFF

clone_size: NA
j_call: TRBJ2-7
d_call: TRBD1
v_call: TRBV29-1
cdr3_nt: TGCAGCGTTCGCGGGACAGGGGGTCAAGAGCAGTACTTC
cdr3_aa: CSVRGTGGQEQYF

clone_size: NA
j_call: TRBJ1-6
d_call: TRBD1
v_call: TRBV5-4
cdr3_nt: TGTGCCAGCAGCTCAGGGGACAGAGCCGATTCACCCCTCCACTTT
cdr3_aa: CASSSGDRADSPLHF

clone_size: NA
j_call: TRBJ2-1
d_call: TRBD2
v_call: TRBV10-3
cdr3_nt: TGTGCCATCAGAGAGAGCGGGAGGGGGAAGTTGAATGAGCAGTTCTTC
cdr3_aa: CAIRESGRGKLNEQFF

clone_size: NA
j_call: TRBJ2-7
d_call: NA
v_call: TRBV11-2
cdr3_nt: TGTGCCAGCAGCTCCTCGACAAGCCCCAACGAGCAGTACTTC
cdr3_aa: CASSSSTSPNEQYF

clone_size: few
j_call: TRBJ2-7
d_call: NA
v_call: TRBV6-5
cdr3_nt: TGTGCCAGCAGGTCAGCGGGCCACGAGCAGTACTTC
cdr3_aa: CASRSAGHEQYF

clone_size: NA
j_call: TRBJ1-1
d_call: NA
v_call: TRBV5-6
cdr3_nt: TGTGCCAGCAGCTTGGGTTCGGGGGGACTGAGCACTGAAGCTTTCTTT
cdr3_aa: CASSLGSGGLSTEAFF

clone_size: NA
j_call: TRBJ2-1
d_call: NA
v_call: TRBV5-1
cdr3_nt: TGCGCCAGCAGCCTCCGGTCGTGGATGTTTAACAATGAGCAGTTCTTC
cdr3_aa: CASSLRSWMFNNEQFF

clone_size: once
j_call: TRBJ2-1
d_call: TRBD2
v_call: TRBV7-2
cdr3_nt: TGTGCCAGCACCCCTAGCGGAACTTCTTACAATGAGCAGTTCTTC
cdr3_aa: CASTPSGTSYNEQFF

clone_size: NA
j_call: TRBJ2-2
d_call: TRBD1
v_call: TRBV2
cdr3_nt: TGTGCCAGCAGTCCCCAAGGGACAGGGAACACCGGGGAGCTGTTTTTT
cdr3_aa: CASSPQGTGNTGELFF

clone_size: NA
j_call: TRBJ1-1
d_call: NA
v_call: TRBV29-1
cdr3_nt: TGCAGCGTTTCGCCCAGCTTTACTGAAGCTTTCTTT
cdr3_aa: CSVSPSFTEAFF

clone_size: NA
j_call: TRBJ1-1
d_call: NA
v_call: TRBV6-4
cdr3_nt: TGTGCCAGCAGTGAGGGGAGGGGCACTGAAGCTTTCTTT
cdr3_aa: CASSEGRGTEAFF

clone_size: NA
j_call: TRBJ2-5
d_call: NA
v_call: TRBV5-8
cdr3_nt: TGTGCCAGCAGCTTCCTCGAGGGGGGTAAAGAGACCCAGTACTTC
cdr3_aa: CASSFLEGGKETQYF

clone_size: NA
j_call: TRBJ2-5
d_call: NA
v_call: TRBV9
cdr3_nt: TGTGCCAGCAGCGTAGATCGGGGGGGACAGATGGAGACCCAGTACTTC
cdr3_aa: CASSVDRGGQMETQYF

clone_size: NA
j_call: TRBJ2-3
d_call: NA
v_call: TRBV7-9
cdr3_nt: TGTGCCAGCAGCTTATTGGGCCGAAGCACAGATACGCAGTATTTT
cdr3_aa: CASSLLGRSTDTQYF

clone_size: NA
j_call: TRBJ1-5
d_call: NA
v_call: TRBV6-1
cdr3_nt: TGTGCCAGCAGTGAAGGGCCTTTAGGACGTCAGCCCCAGCATTTT
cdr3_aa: CASSEGPLGRQPQHF

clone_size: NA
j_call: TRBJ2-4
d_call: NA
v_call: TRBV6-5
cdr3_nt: TGTGCCAGCAGTTACTCGACAGATCTAGCCAAAAACATTCAGTACTTC
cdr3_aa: CASSYSTDLAKNIQYF

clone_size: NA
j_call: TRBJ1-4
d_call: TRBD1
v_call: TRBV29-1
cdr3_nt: TGCAGCGTAACAGGGGGCACTAATGAAAAACTGTTTTTT
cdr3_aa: CSVTGGTNEKLFF

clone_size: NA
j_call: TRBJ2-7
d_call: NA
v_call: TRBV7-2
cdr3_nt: TGTGCCAGCAGCAACACAGGGACCGAGCAGTACTTC
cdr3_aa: CASSNTGTEQYF

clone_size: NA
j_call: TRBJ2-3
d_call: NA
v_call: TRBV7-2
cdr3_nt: TGTGCCAGCAGCTTCCAGGGTAGGACAGATACGCAGTATTTT
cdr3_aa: CASSFQGRTDTQYF

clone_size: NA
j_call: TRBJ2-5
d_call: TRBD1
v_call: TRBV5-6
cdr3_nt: TGTGCCAGCAGCTTTACAGGGGATCAGACCCAGTACTTC
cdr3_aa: CASSFTGDQTQYF

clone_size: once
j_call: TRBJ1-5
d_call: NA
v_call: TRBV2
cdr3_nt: TGTGCCAGCAGTGAAGTACTCGATAGCAATCAGCCCCAGCATTTT
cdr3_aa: CASSEVLDSNQPQHF